The present T cell receptor (beta chain) was sequenced within a study of OX40 agonist ivuxolimab in advanced cancers. In the study overall: Patients enrolled in dose escalation were diagnosed with hepatocellular carcinoma, melanoma, renal cell or head and neck cancer.

The method was immunoSEQ multiplex PCR; TCRdb's version includes in-frame clones alone and lacks a portion of them. The sample shows around 70,000 clones, 75% to 95% of them seen only once. Blood draws occurred at baseline, cycle 4 day 1, and cycle 7 day 1. Details on this clone: Antigen specificity is unknown.

Findings of the study overall: The specificity for antigen of the expanded peripheral T cells was not determined. Compared with CD4+, CD8+ T cells on average had more expanded clones.

Sequencing used CD4+ or CD8+ T cells sorted from blood, obtained in a trial of the OX40 agonist ivuxolimab. The origin of this receptor is an adult with an advanced solid tumor such as melanoma, head and neck, liver or kidney cancer.

CDR3: CASSADGNTGELFF. In DNA form, the CDR3 reads TGCGCCAGCAGTGCGGACGGGAACACCGGGGAGCTGTTTTTT. The V call is TRBV10-2, the J call TRBJ2-2; D is unclear. CDR1 and CDR2 (germline): WSHSY, SAAADI. This CDR3 comprises 14 residues. Trimming shortened V by 4 bases and J by 1 base, and 7 bases separated the two germline ends.